These 22 T cell receptor beta chains were sequenced from one sample in a study of T-cell reconstitution after alpha-beta-depleted transplantation in children. A TCRbeta library incorporating unique molecular identifiers was prepared. TCRdb redid the calling of the PCR reads with MiXCR, one entry per CDR3 protein. The sample lists a few hundred thousand distinct CDR3 sequences, roughly 14% occurring once. This specimen consisted of PBMCs, obtained from the stem cell graft. These receptors came from a human donor who donated a stem cell graft to a child with Fanconi anemia.

The CDR3 loop reads CASQPNTLSHGYTF. CDR3 coding DNA: TGCGCCAGCCAACCAAACACCCTGAGTCATGGCTACACCTTC. This chain links TRBV5-1 with TRBJ1-2; D gene ambiguous. The CDR3 totals 14 residues. CDR1 and CDR2 from the germline V gene are SGHRS and YFSETQ. Trimming removed 7 bases from V and 6 bases from J, with 19 bases in between.

In its sample, this clonotype was seen a few times. The chain has TRBV25-1 and TRBJ1-1, with 9 bases identical to TRBD1. The CDR3 has 15 amino acids. With 3 bases clipped from V and 3 bases from J, the junction kept 5 bases outside the gene matches. Per germline, CDR1 MGHDK and CDR2 SYGVNS. The chain's CDR3 is CASSDTRTGDTEAFF. The CDR3 nucleotides are TGTGCCAGCAGTGATACCCGGACAGGGGACACTGAAGCTTTCTTT.

This clonotype was recorded a few times. The chain is built from TRBV5-1 and TRBJ2-1, with 9 bases aligning to TRBD1. J gave up 5 bases and V 5 bases, and 5 bases lay outside the gene matches. The CDR3 loop spans 14 amino acids. Germline CDR1 SGHRS, CDR2 YFSETQ. CDR3 residues: CASRMGQGNNEQFF. Here the CDR3 DNA reads TGCGCCAGCAGAATGGGACAGGGAAACAATGAGCAGTTCTTC. Drawing the rest from reference TRBV5-1 and TRBJ2-1, the complete variable domain is KAGVTQTPRYLIKTRGQQVTLSCSPISGHRSVSWYQQTPGQGLQFLFEYFSETQRNKGNFPGRFSGRQFSNSRSEMNVSTLELGDSALYLCASRMGQGNNEQFFGPGTRLTVL.

The chain links TRBV5-6 to TRBJ2-7; TRBD2 agrees at 8 bases. The V gene's germline CDR1 is SGHDT and CDR2 YYEEEE. The V gene end was trimmed by 2 bases and the J gene end by 6 bases; junction bases not matched to a gene: 10. CDR3 length: 15 amino acids. CDR3 sequence reads: CASSFQGLEYGEQYF. The CDR3, as DNA: TGTGCCAGCAGCTTTCAGGGACTAGAATACGGCGAGCAGTACTTC.

The chain combines TRBV5-6 with TRBJ2-7; perhaps TRBD1 as D (6 bases). The CDR3 contains 14 residues. V lost 1 base and J lost 3, with 11 bases in between. The germline gives CDR1 SGHDT, CDR2 YYEEEE. The CDR3 loop reads CASSLQQGFYEQYF. The CDR3 DNA sequence: TGTGCCAGCAGCTTGCAGCAGGGGTTCTACGAGCAGTACTTC.

This chain connects TRBV7-2 to TRBJ2-1, with a weak D call TRBD2 (6 bases). In germline, CDR1 is SGHTA, CDR2 FQGNSA. V lost 0 bases and J lost 0, with 12 bases in between. The CDR3 has 17 residues. DNA for the CDR3: TGTGCCAGCAGCTTAGCCCCACGGGGGACCTCCTACAATGAGCAGTTCTTC. This sequence encodes CASSLAPRGTSYNEQFF. Full variable domain (remainder filled in from reference TRBV7-2 and TRBJ2-1): GAGVSQSPSNKVTEKGKDVELRCDPISGHTALYWYRQSLGQGLEFLIYFQGNSAPDKSGLPSDRFSAERTGGSVSTLTIQRTQQEDSAVYLCASSLAPRGTSYNEQFFGPGTRLTVL.

This clonotype has only a few counts. The rearrangement joins TRBV5-5 to TRBJ2-7; D is unresolved. Germline loops: CDR1 SGHKS, CDR2 YYEKEE (reference sequence). CDR3 length equals 13 residues. V lost 0 bases and J 3 bases, leaving 7 bases between the germline ends. The CDR3 is CASSLGVNYEQYV. As DNA, the CDR3 is TGTGCCAGCAGCTTGGGGGTGAACTACGAGCAGTACGTC.

V and J are TRBV5-6 and TRBJ1-2; 8 bases agree with TRBD1. The CDR3 totals 17 residues. CDR1 is SGHDT and CDR2 is YYEEEE in the germline V gene. The trim removed 3 bases at V and 0 bases at J, leaving 10 bases unmatched. The chain's CDR3 is CASSYRPDRGPNYGYTF. Written as DNA, the CDR3 is TGTGCCAGCAGCTACCGCCCCGACAGGGGACCTAACTATGGCTACACCTTC.

This clonotype was seen repeatedly, ten times or more. This chain connects TRBV12-3 or TRBV12-4 to TRBJ2-3; perhaps TRBD2 as D (5 bases). V lost 3 bases and J lost 6, with 7 bases in between. The CDR3 covers 12 residues. The chain's CDR3 is CASSLDLDTQYF. CDR3 sequence (DNA): TGTGCCAGCAGTTTGGACTTGGATACGCAGTATTTT.

This clonotype was detected a few times. The rearrangement uses TRBV15 and TRBJ2-2; D is unresolved. The germline V and J ends were trimmed by 2 bases and 4 bases, with 8 bases remaining between them. The germline gives CDR1 LNHNV, CDR2 YYDKDF (reference sequence). The CDR3 has 14 amino acids. The CDR3 nucleotides read TGTGCCACCAGCAGACTACCAACCACCGGGGAGCTGTTTTTT. Translated, it gives CATSRLPTTGELFF.

V gene TRBV27 combines with J gene TRBJ2-5, with D unresolved. The CDR3 is 16 amino acids. The germline gives CDR1 MNHEY, CDR2 SMNVEV (reference sequence). V was shortened by 0 bases and J by 4 bases, with 15 bases between the two germline ends. The CDR3 loop is CASSLSGPARGETQYF. Here the CDR3 DNA reads TGTGCCAGCAGTTTATCAGGTCCGGCCCGAGGAGAGACCCAGTACTTC.

Only a few counts were recorded for this clonotype. This chain uses TRBV24-1 with TRBJ2-1; a weak D match, TRBD1 (6 bases). This CDR3 comprises 13 residues. Trimming removed 7 bases from V and 7 bases from J, with 13 bases in between. Germline V gene data show CDR1 as KGHDR and CDR2 as SFDVKD. The CDR3 is CATRQGGGNEQFF. As DNA, the CDR3 is TGTGCCACCAGACAGGGTGGTGGGAATGAGCAGTTCTTC.

The sample holds many counts of this clonotype. This rearrangement joins TRBV7-2 to TRBJ1-1, with no clear D. CDR3 size: 13 residues. Germline-derived CDR1 and CDR2 are SGHTA and FQGNSA. V lost 3 bases, J lost 8 bases, and 13 bases lay in between. CDR3 sequence: CASSFTRAGEAFF. CDR3 DNA: TGTGCCAGCAGCTTCACCCGGGCTGGAGAAGCTTTCTTT. Full variable domain (outside the CDR3, taken from reference TRBV7-2 and TRBJ1-1): GAGVSQSPSNKVTEKGKDVELRCDPISGHTALYWYRQSLGQGLEFLIYFQGNSAPDKSGLPSDRFSAERTGGSVSTLTIQRTQQEDSAVYLCASSFTRAGEAFFGQGTRLTVV.

Concerning this clonotype: A read error may account for a junction end that differs from germline. This chain joins TRBV7-9 and TRBJ1-3; 7 nucleotides line up with TRBD1. The CDR3 is made up of 16 amino acids. Germline CDR1 is SEHNR and CDR2 is FQNEAQ (reference sequence). Written as DNA, the CDR3 is TGTGCCAACAGCACCAACAGGGGAACTACTGGAAACACCATATATTTT. Residues: CANSTNRGTTGNTIYF.

Ten or more counts support this clonotype. V and J are TRBV11-2 and TRBJ2-6; 14 positions agree with TRBD2. The germline V gene has CDR1 SGHAT and CDR2 FQNNGV. The CDR3 contains 20 residues. Germline trimming cut 5 bases from V and 2 bases from J; bases unmatched to any gene: 11. The CDR3 sequence: CASSHGTSGSFGPGANVLTF. The CDR3 coding sequence is TGTGCCAGCAGCCACGGGACTAGCGGGAGTTTTGGCCCTGGGGCCAACGTCCTGACTTTC.

The chain carries TRBV5-8 and TRBJ2-7; D is undetermined. The CDR3 extends over 15 amino acids. Germline V lookup: CDR1 SGHTS, CDR2 YDEGEE. V was clipped by 3 bases and J by 7 bases, with 20 bases between them. The CDR3 is CASSSHRANPWEQYF. The CDR3 DNA follows: TGTGCCAGCAGCTCCCACCGGGCAAATCCTTGGGAGCAGTACTTC.

In this sample, this clonotype turned up a few times. CDR3 loop: CASSFGEDQPQHF. CDR3 nucleotide sequence: TGTGCCAGCAGTTTTGGGGAGGATCAGCCCCAGCATTTT. V gene TRBV12-3 or TRBV12-4 combines with J gene TRBJ1-5; D call uncertain. The CDR3 runs to 13 residues. V was trimmed by 3 bases and J by 5 bases, leaving 8 bases between them.

This clonotype was seen a few times. The V call is TRBV20-1, the J call TRBJ1-2; D gene uncertain. V was shortened by 6 bases and J by 5 bases, with 13 bases between the two germline ends. CDR1 and CDR2 from the germline V gene are DFQATT and SNEGSKA (reference sequence). CDR3 size: 12 residues. CDR3 nucleotides: TGCAGTGCCACAGCGCCAGCTTATGGCTACACCTTC. Translation gives CSATAPAYGYTF.

This clonotype was seen a few times. The rearrangement links TRBV7-3 to TRBJ2-1; D not resolved. CDR1 SGHTA and CDR2 FQGTGA come from the germline V gene. This CDR3 comprises 13 residues. V was trimmed by 5 bases and J by 10 bases, leaving 15 bases between them. The CDR3 is CASSLGPVREQFF. As DNA, the CDR3 is TGTGCCAGCAGCCTCGGACCCGTTAGGGAGCAGTTCTTC. Filled out from reference TRBV7-3 and TRBJ2-1, the complete variable domain reads GAGVSQTPSNKVTEKGKYVELRCDPISGHTALYWYRQSLGQGPEFLIYFQGTGAADDSGLPNDRFFAVRPEGSVSTLKIQRTERGDSAVYLCASSLGPVREQFFGPGTRLTVL.

This chain uses TRBV11-1 with TRBJ1-6, with D unclear. Germline lookup yields CDR1 SGHAT and CDR2 FQDESV (reference sequence). V was shortened by 5 bases and J by 14 bases, with 16 bases between the two germline ends. The CDR3 loop spans 13 amino acids. The CDR3 DNA sequence: TGTGCCAGCAGCCCAGGACCGGTCTCGGCCCTCCACTTT. It translates to CASSPGPVSALHF. Full variable domain (remainder filled in from reference TRBV11-1 and TRBJ1-6): EAEVAQSPRYKITEKSQAVAFWCDPISGHATLYWYRQILGQGPELLVQFQDESVVDDSQLPKDRFSAERLKGVDSTLKIQPAELGDSAMYLCASSPGPVSALHFGNGTRLTVT.

The V gene is TRBV18, the J gene TRBJ1-1; 7 nucleotides line up with TRBD1. V shed 3 bases and J 1 base; nucleotides not matched to a gene: 11. The CDR3 is 17 amino acids. CDR1 and CDR2 from the germline V gene are KGHSH and LQKENI. The CDR3 coding sequence is TGTGCCAGCTCACCCCTCCCAGGGGGAGTGGAGAACACTGAAGCTTTCTTT. Protein: CASSPLPGGVENTEAFF.

This clonotype was seen more than once but under ten times. The chain joins TRBV4-3 to TRBJ1-2; D is perhaps TRBD1 (6 bases). There are 16 residues in the CDR3. From germline, CDR1 is LGHNA and CDR2 YSLEER. Trimming took 0 bases from V and 4 from J, leaving 15 bases between them. The DNA for the CDR3 is TGCGCCAGCAGCCAAGAGAGACAGGAAGTGAGCTATGGCTACACCTTC. Its protein is CASSQERQEVSYGYTF.